The clone carrying this T cell receptor (beta chain) came up a few times. Its target is unknown. Germline assignment: CDR1 SGHRS and CDR2 YFSETQ. This CDR3 has 15 residues. J gave up 6 bases and V 0 bases, and 7 bases lay outside the gene matches. The data originate from a study of cytomegalovirus exposure and HLA in healthy donors. Study results and limitations: No immune exposure information besides CMV serostatus was available. When the data were analyzed later, several of the most significant clusters appeared to be linked to common viral pathogens.

The PCR employed 60 Vbeta primers together with 13 Jbeta primers. Libraries were prepared by immunoSEQ multiplex PCR; TCRdb keeps only in-frame clonotypes and omits some of them. Altogether about 130,000 clones are present, less than 85% being singletons, with the ten largest covering over 2%. The source is a woman in her forties in good health and CMV-seropositive. V usage is TRBV5-1 and J usage is TRBJ1-1; 8 positions agree with TRBD1. Sequencing input: PBMCs. The CDR3 coding sequence is TGCGCCAGCAGCTTGGCCTTACAGGGGGAGGCTGAAGCTTTCTTT. Translation: CASSLALQGEAEAFF. The full variable domain, completed using reference TRBV5-1 and TRBJ1-1, is KAGVTQTPRYLIKTRGQQVTLSCSPISGHRSVSWYQQTPGQGLQFLFEYFSETQRNKGNFPGRFSGRQFSNSRSEMNVSTLELGDSALYLCASSLALQGEAEAFFGQGTRLTVV.